This TCR beta chain was sequenced for a study of T cell responses to AZD1222 COVID-19 vaccine. Data came from immunoSEQ multiplex PCR; TCRdb stores just in-frame clones and leaves some out. The table has over 100,000 clones, 88% seen once; the top ten hold 2% to 2.5%. The ends were cut back, 6 bases at V and 5 bases at J, with 8 bases in the middle. The CDR3 runs to 11 residues. CDR1 and CDR2 (germline): SNHLY, FYNNEI. Sequencing was performed on peripheral blood, taken on day 0 of AZD1222 vaccination. This chain uses TRBV2 with TRBJ2-7; D is possibly TRBD2 (6 bases). The receptor's source is an adult in good health. The CDR3, as DNA: TGTGCCAGCAGGGGGGAGGACGAGCAGTACTTC. Translating it yields CASRGEDEQYF.